The 18 T cell receptor beta chains below all came from one sample that was sequenced in a study of post-analysis software for immune sequencing data. Antigen specificity for these receptors is unknown. General study results and limits: Patients showed TRBV5-6, TRBV5-1 and TRBV20-1 among 4 or 5 TRBV segments more frequent than in controls.

Prepared libraries of TCR beta cDNA carried unique molecular identifiers. TCRdb analysed the PCR reads with MiXCR anew, one entry per CDR3 protein. The profile shows roughly 540,000 distinct CDR3 sequences, around 31% of them singletons. Sequenced material: blood. Every receptor here comes from a girl aged 2 to 17 with multiple sclerosis.

This clonotype has a handful of counts. The chain uses TRBV5-1 and TRBJ1-6; no clear D gene. CDR1 SGHRS and CDR2 YFSETQ come from the germline V gene. This CDR3 region has 15 residues. V was pared by 0 bases and J by 7 bases, with 11 bases between. The CDR3 is CASSLDRTPNSPLHF. The DNA of the CDR3 is TGCGCCAGCAGCTTGGATAGGACCCCGAATTCACCCCTCCACTTT.

Worth noting for this clonotype: Because it lacks the conserved phenylalanine or tryptophan at the end, this CDR3 is likely a read error. J is TRBJ2-4 and V is TRBV29-1, with D possibly matching TRBD2 (6 bases). Looked up from germline, CDR1 is SQVTM and CDR2 is ANQGSEA. The CDR3 contains 13 residues. V lost 2 bases, J lost 6 bases, and 11 bases lay in between. The CDR3 is CSVENGTVNIQYL. The CDR3 DNA reads as TGCAGCGTTGAAAACGGGACTGTAAACATTCAGTACTTG.

CDR3 nucleotides: TGTGCCAGCAGTTTGGGGACAGGGTTTGGTACAGATACGCAGTATTTT. Residues: CASSLGTGFGTDTQYF. V is TRBV12-3 or TRBV12-4 and J is TRBJ2-3; 9 nucleotides line up with TRBD1. V shed 3 bases and J 3 bases; nucleotides not matched to a gene: 7. The length of the CDR3 is 16 residues.

CDR3 in amino acids: CASSNLGGVSRGYTF. Here the CDR3 DNA reads TGTGCCAGCAGTAACCTCGGTGGGGTCTCACGTGGCTACACCTTC. The chain has TRBV6-2 or TRBV6-3 and TRBJ1-2; D remains unclear. The germline CDR1 and CDR2 sequences are MNHEY and SVGEGT. The CDR3 consists of 15 residues. V was pared by 5 bases and J by 7 bases, with 20 bases between.

The CDR3 coding sequence is TGCAGTGCTAGAGTGCGGGGGGGTTACAATGAGCAGTTCTTC. Encoded protein: CSARVRGGYNEQFF. V is TRBV20-1 and J is TRBJ2-1; 9 bases line up with TRBD2. The CDR3 runs to 14 residues. CDR1 is DFQATT and CDR2 is SNEGSKA in the germline V gene (reference sequence). Losses at the gene ends were 1 base for V and 4 bases for J; bases not matched to a gene: 2.

The chain couples TRBV2 to TRBJ1-6; D is perhaps TRBD1 (6 bases). The CDR3 runs to 16 residues. Germline lookup yields CDR1 SNHLY and CDR2 FYNNEI. V was pared by 1 base and J by 8 bases, with 15 bases between. The CDR3 region has the DNA TGTGCCAGCAGTGAAGACGTGGACAGCGGCGATTCACCCCTCCACTTT. Its translation is CASSEDVDSGDSPLHF.

This chain links TRBV20-1 with TRBJ2-7; D perhaps matches TRBD2 (6 bases). The ends were cut back, 3 bases at V and 0 bases at J, with 15 bases in the middle. Germline V gene sequence: CDR1 DFQATT, CDR2 SNEGSKA (reference sequence). CDR3 length: 15 amino acids. The CDR3 nucleotides are TGCAGTGCTAGCGCAACGGGACTCAGCTCCTACGAGCAGTACTTC. The encoded protein is CSASATGLSSYEQYF.

Regarding this clonotype: The junction differs from germline at one of its ends, possibly a read error. This rearrangement joins TRBV7-8 to TRBJ1-2; 10 bases agree with TRBD1. Germline-derived CDR1 and CDR2 are SGHVS and FQNEAQ. CDR3 length: 15 residues. CDR3 nucleotides: TGTGCCAGCAGCCTTGGGACAGGGGCTAACTATGGCCACACCTTC. It specifies CASSLGTGANYGHTF.

CDR3 bases: TGTGCCACCAGTCTACTAGTGGGGGCCTCCTACGAGCAGTACTTC. Its translation is CATSLLVGASYEQYF. V usage is TRBV15 and J usage is TRBJ2-7; maybe TRBD1 (6 bases). CDR1 is LNHNV, CDR2 YYDKDF, per germline (reference sequence). The CDR3 totals 15 residues. V lost 6 bases to trimming and J lost 0 bases, with 15 bases between them.

The J gene is TRBJ1-4, the V gene TRBV20-1, with D uncertain. The CDR3 length is 14 residues. V was pared by 5 bases and J by 7 bases, with 17 bases between. Per the germline V gene, CDR1 is DFQATT and CDR2 is SNEGSKA (reference sequence). The CDR3 sequence: CSAPFGVRVEKLFF. The CDR3 DNA is TGCAGTGCTCCGTTCGGGGTCCGGGTTGAAAAACTGTTTTTT.

This CDR3 reads CASSLRRGAYNEQFF. DNA for the CDR3: TGTGCCAGCAGCCTTCGACGGGGGGCCTACAATGAGCAGTTCTTC. The chain has TRBV6-5 and TRBJ2-1; TRBD2 aligns across 7 bases. The V gene end was trimmed by 6 bases and the J gene end by 2 bases; junction bases not matched to a gene: 7. The CDR3 is made up of 15 amino acids. Germline V gives CDR1 MNHEY, CDR2 SVGAGI.

In this sample, this clonotype turned up a few times. The gene calls are TRBV27 and TRBJ2-7; D possibly corresponds to TRBD1 (6 bases). Trimming cost V 5 bases and J 2 bases, with 13 bases left between them. The CDR3 sequence is 14 residues long. The germline gives CDR1 MNHEY, CDR2 SMNVEV (reference sequence). The CDR3 loop is CASSQYRETYEQYF. DNA for the CDR3: TGTGCCAGCAGTCAATACAGGGAAACCTACGAGCAGTACTTC.

This clonotype was recorded a few times. The V call is TRBV4-1, the J call TRBJ2-3; no firm D call. This CDR3 is 15 amino acids long. The V end lost 4 bases, the J end lost 1 base, and 12 bases lay between the germline ends. CDR1 MGHRA and CDR2 YSYEKL come from the germline V gene. This CDR3 is CASSPPGIRTDTQYF. CDR3 bases: TGCGCCAGCAGCCCCCCTGGGATCCGCACAGATACGCAGTATTTT.

The chain employs TRBV29-1 and TRBJ2-7; D might be TRBD1 or TRBD2, each matching 5 bases. The CDR3 has 17 amino acids. The V gene lost 4 bases and the J gene lost 3 bases, with 25 bases spanning the gap. The germline V gene encodes CDR1 SQVTM and CDR2 ANQGSEA. The CDR3 DNA follows: TGCAGCGTTGGGGGACCCCGACTGAGTAAAGGATACTACGAGCAGTACTTC. Encoded protein: CSVGGPRLSKGYYEQYF.

This chain uses TRBV15 with TRBJ2-3, with D perhaps assigned TRBD1 or TRBD2 (7 bases each). Trimming removed 4 bases from V and 5 bases from J, with 16 bases in between. Germline values: CDR1 LNHNV, CDR2 YYDKDF (reference sequence). There are 15 residues in the CDR3. The CDR3 spells CATSMRTGEGDTQYF. The CDR3 nucleotides are TGTGCCACCAGCATGCGAACAGGGGAGGGAGATACGCAGTATTTT.

This rearrangement joins TRBV5-1 to TRBJ2-7, with a tentative D call TRBD1 (5 bases). This CDR3 spans 15 amino acids. Germline V gives CDR1 SGHRS, CDR2 YFSETQ. Trimming left V 0 bases short and J 0 bases short, with 10 bases between. The CDR3 nucleotides read TGCGCCAGCAGCTTGGGAGGACAACTCTCCTACGAGCAGTACTTC. This gives the protein CASSLGGQLSYEQYF.

This chain connects TRBV12-3 or TRBV12-4 to TRBJ2-1; TRBD2 matches 9 bases. CDR3 size: 14 residues. V lost 7 bases to trimming and J lost 7 bases; unmatched junction nucleotides: 8. CDR3 DNA sequence: TGTGCCAGCAACCGGAATAGCGGGGGAAATGAGCAGTTCTTC. This sequence encodes CASNRNSGGNEQFF.

V gene TRBV7-2 combines with J gene TRBJ1-6; D is possibly TRBD1 (6 bases). Trimming stripped 7 bases from V and 9 bases from J, with 22 bases between. CDR1 and CDR2 from the germline V gene are SGHTA and FQGNSA. The CDR3 consists of 16 residues. CDR3 in amino acids: CASMPKGGGRPSPLHF. The DNA of the CDR3 is TGTGCCAGCATGCCTAAGGGGGGTGGACGTCCTTCACCCCTCCACTTT.